These 11 T cell receptor beta chains were sequenced from one sample in a study of cytomegalovirus exposure and HLA in healthy donors. Repertoires were generated with immunoSEQ multiplex PCR, while TCRdb's copy carries only in-frame clones and drops some. Found here are 150,000 to 200,000 clones, around 87% of them singletons; the top ten hold more than 1.2%. The sample comprised PBMCs. These receptors all come from a woman in her 30s in good health and CMV-seronegative.

This clone appeared once. This rearrangement joins TRBV7-8 to TRBJ1-2, with 9 bases fitting TRBD1. The V gene's germline CDR1 is SGHVS and CDR2 FQNEAQ. After removal of 2 bases from V and 5 bases from J, the junction contained 6 bases not matched to a gene. This CDR3 is built from 15 residues. The CDR3 DNA sequence: TGTGCCAGCAGCTTAACCCGGGACAGGGCTTATGGCTACACCTTC. Residues: CASSLTRDRAYGYTF.

The DNA of the CDR3 is TGTGCCAGCAGTGTTGGGACTAGCGGGGGAATGCCCAATGAGCAGTTCTTC. Translation: CASSVGTSGGMPNEQFF. The chain carries TRBV27 and TRBJ2-1; 14 bases align to TRBD2. Germline V gene sequence: CDR1 MNHEY, CDR2 SMNVEV (reference sequence). The CDR3 length is 17 residues. V lost 5 bases, J lost 6 bases, and 9 bases stayed unmatched.

DNA of the CDR3: TGTGCCAGCAGCTTAGTTCATAGGAGCTCTGGGGCCAACGTCCTGACTTTC. Translation: CASSLVHRSSGANVLTF. The rearrangement joins TRBV11-2 to TRBJ2-6; D remains unclear. Trimming removed 1 base at V and 0 bases at J, with 10 bases between. Germline V gives CDR1 SGHAT, CDR2 FQNNGV. The CDR3 has 17 residues.

Only one count was recorded for this clone. The chain couples TRBV13 to TRBJ2-7; TRBD1 matches 9 bases. Germline CDR1 reads PRHDT; CDR2 reads FYEKMQ (reference sequence). Trimming at V came to 5 bases and at J to 10 bases, leaving 12 bases not matched to a gene. The CDR3 is 14 residues long. The chain's CDR3 is CASSQGQGRRIQYF. CDR3 DNA: TGTGCCAGCAGCCAGGGACAGGGCCGAAGAATTCAGTACTTC.

This chain joins TRBV2 and TRBJ2-7, with 7 bases fitting TRBD1. The CDR3 is 14 amino acids. Trimming at V came to 4 bases and at J to 2 bases, leaving 5 bases not matched to a gene. Germline V gives CDR1 SNHLY, CDR2 FYNNEI. In DNA form, the CDR3 reads TGTGCCAGCAGTGGCTGGGACAGCCCCTACGAGCAGTACTTC. It yields the protein CASSGWDSPYEQYF.

The chain is built from TRBV18 and TRBJ2-2, with D possibly TRBD2 on 5 matching bases. CDR3 length: 14 amino acids. CDR1 is KGHSH and CDR2 is LQKENI in the germline V gene. Trimming shortened V by 0 bases and J by 8 bases, and 10 bases separated the two germline ends. CDR3 sequence reads: CASSPPRVPGELFF. DNA of the CDR3: TGTGCCAGCTCACCACCGCGGGTTCCTGGGGAGCTGTTTTTT. Using reference TRBV18 and TRBJ2-2 for the parts outside the CDR3, the full variable domain is NAGVMQNPRHLVRRRGQEARLRCSPMKGHSHVYWYRQLPEEGLKFMVYLQKENIIDESGMPKERFSAEFPKEGPSILRIQQVVRGDSAAYFCASSPPRVPGELFFGEGSRLTVL.

CDR3: CASSGVSGGPFEQYF. For the CDR3, the DNA is TGTGCCAGCAGCGGGGTTAGCGGGGGGCCTTTTGAGCAGTATTTT. The chain recombines TRBV7-2 with TRBJ2-3; 10 bases map to TRBD2. The CDR3 has 15 amino acids. CDR1 and CDR2 (germline): SGHTA, FQGNSA. Germline trimming cut 5 bases from V and 11 bases from J; bases unmatched to any gene: 13.

The chain combines TRBV2 with TRBJ1-1; no definite D call. This CDR3 is 14 amino acids long. Trimming took 4 bases from V and 3 from J, leaving 12 bases between them. CDR1 SNHLY and CDR2 FYNNEI come from the germline V gene. The CDR3 here is CASSGLRGYTEAFF. Written as DNA, the CDR3 is TGTGCCAGCAGTGGGTTAAGAGGGTACACTGAAGCTTTCTTT.

This chain uses TRBV6-5 with TRBJ1-1; D is unclear. V lost 7 bases to trimming and J lost 1 base, with 7 bases between them. The CDR3 has 12 residues. Germline V lookup: CDR1 MNHEY, CDR2 SVGAGI. CDR3 nucleotides: TGTGCCAGCACGGGGAGGAACACTGAAGCTTTCTTT. Translation gives CASTGRNTEAFF.

This rearrangement joins TRBV7-9 to TRBJ2-7; D is perhaps TRBD1 (6 bases). Trimming took 1 base from V and 0 from J, leaving 13 bases between them. This CDR3 contains 16 residues. Germline V gives CDR1 SEHNR, CDR2 FQNEAQ (reference sequence). CDR3 nucleotides: TGTGCCAGCAGCTTAGGGGGGACAACGAGCTCCTACGAGCAGTACTTC. Protein sequence: CASSLGGTTSSYEQYF. Drawing the rest from reference TRBV7-9 and TRBJ2-7, the complete variable domain is DTGVSQNPRHKITKRGQNVTFRCDPISEHNRLYWYRQTLGQGPEFLTYFQNEAQLEKSRLLSDRFSAERPKGSFSTLEIQRTEQGDSAMYLCASSLGGTTSSYEQYFGPGTRLTVT.

The chain is built from TRBV5-1 and TRBJ1-1, with TRBD1 matching over 10 bases. This CDR3 has 14 residues. CDR1 and CDR2 from the germline V gene are SGHRS and YFSETQ. J was trimmed by 4 bases and V by 6 bases; bases with no gene match: 6. This CDR3 is CASMLTGGVTEAFF. DNA of the CDR3: TGCGCCAGCATGCTGACAGGGGGCGTCACTGAAGCTTTCTTT.